The TCR beta chain under discussion was sequenced for a study of spatial heterogeneity in lung cancer. This clonotype was observed at least ten times. The antigen is undetermined. TCRdb fed the 5' RACE reads into MiXCR, producing one record per CDR3 protein. The table records about 6,900 distinct CDR3 sequences, around 13% of them present only once. V lost 1 base, J lost 8 bases, and 10 bases stayed unmatched. The CDR3 loop spans 14 amino acids. Germline CDR1 is SQVTM and CDR2 is ANQGSEA. The time point here: sample taken at primary tumor resection. General study results and limits: Intratumoral expanded alpha and beta TCR counts were found to track tumor mutation counts.

V usage is TRBV29-1 and J usage is TRBJ1-2; 7 bases are shared with TRBD1. Sequences were derived from lung tumor tissue, sampled at surgery. This receptor was obtained from a male donor with early-stage non-small cell lung cancer. The CDR3 nucleotides are TGCAGCGTTGAAGGGACAGGTACCGGGGTAGGCTACACCTTC. Translating it yields CSVEGTGTGVGYTF.